Given below is one T cell receptor (beta chain) in context. Its antigen is not known. Generated by immunoSEQ multiplex PCR, the TCRdb table keeps only in-frame clones and is missing some. The sample yields some 33,000 clones, approximately 50% seen once. Time point of the sample: week 5, during vaccination. The study gave 300 ug of mutant IDH1 20-mer peptide per vaccine dose, with topical imiquimod. Looked up from germline, CDR1 is SNHLY and CDR2 is FYNNEI. After removal of 3 bases from V and 1 base from J, the junction contained 3 bases not matched to a gene. The CDR3 is made up of 15 amino acids. The sample originates from a study of a mutant IDH1 vaccine in newly diagnosed glioma. Study details: Commencement of vaccination occurred 4-6 weeks following radiotherapy alone, or concurrently with temozolomide cycles.

The sequenced sample was PBMCs, obtained from a glioma patient whose treatment included an IDH1 peptide vaccine. The origin of this receptor is a woman aged 18-30 years with glioma. The chain links TRBV2 to TRBJ2-3; 8 bases agree with TRBD1. The CDR3 protein is CASSDQGAGTDTQYF. CDR3 bases: TGTGCCAGCAGTGACCAGGGGGCCGGCACAGATACGCAGTATTTT.